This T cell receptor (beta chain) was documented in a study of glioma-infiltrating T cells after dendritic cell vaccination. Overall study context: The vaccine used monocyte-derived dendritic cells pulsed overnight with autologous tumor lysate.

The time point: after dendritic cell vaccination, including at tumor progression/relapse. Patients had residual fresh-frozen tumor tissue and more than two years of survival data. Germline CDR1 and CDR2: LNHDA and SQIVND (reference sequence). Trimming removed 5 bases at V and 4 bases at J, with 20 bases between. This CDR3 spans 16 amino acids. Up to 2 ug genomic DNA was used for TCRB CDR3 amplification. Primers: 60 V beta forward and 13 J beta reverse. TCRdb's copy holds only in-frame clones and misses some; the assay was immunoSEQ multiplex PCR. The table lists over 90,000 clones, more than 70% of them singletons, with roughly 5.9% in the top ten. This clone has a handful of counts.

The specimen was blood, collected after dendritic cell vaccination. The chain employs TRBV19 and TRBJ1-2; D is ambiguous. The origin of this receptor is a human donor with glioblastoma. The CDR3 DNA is TGTGCCAGTAGTGCCCACCCGGGGATCAAGGGCTATGGCTACACCTTC. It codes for CASSAHPGIKGYGYTF.